A single sample gave rise to the 8 T cell receptor beta chains below, sequenced in a study of blood T cell repertoires in COVID-19. TCRdb keeps only in-frame clones here, not all; method: immunoSEQ multiplex PCR. The table shows some 200,000 clones, with about 85% occurring only once. Material: peripheral blood. The origin of the receptors is a woman between 55 and 75 years old who had recovered from COVID-19.

This clone showed up many times. The V gene is TRBV2, the J gene TRBJ1-4; D is unresolved. The germline V gene encodes CDR1 SNHLY and CDR2 FYNNEI. Between the trimmed V and J ends, which lost 4 bases and 4 bases, there was a span of 13 bases. CDR3 length: 15 amino acids. CDR3 in DNA: TGTGCCAGCAGTGCTTCGAGCGTGGGTAATGAAAAACTGTTTTTT. Its translation: CASSASSVGNEKLFF.

This chain links TRBV4-1 with TRBJ2-1; the D is unclear. This CDR3 region has 13 residues. Germline values: CDR1 MGHRA, CDR2 YSYEKL. Trimming pared 4 bases from V and 7 bases from J, leaving 11 bases between. In DNA, the CDR3 is TGCGCCAGCAGCCTGGTTATTCGGAATGAGCAGTTCTTC. Protein product: CASSLVIRNEQFF.

CDR3 nucleotides: TGTGCCAGCAATGGAGGACAGGGTTCGCGCGAGCAGTACTTC. Encoded protein: CASNGGQGSREQYF. This rearrangement joins TRBV9 to TRBJ2-7; 8 bases match TRBD1. The CDR3 has 14 amino acids. V gave up 6 bases and J gave up 6 bases; unmatched junction bases: 11. CDR1 and CDR2 (germline): SGDLS, YYNGEE.

J is TRBJ2-7 and V is TRBV12-5; weak D call: TRBD1 (6 bases). CDR1 and CDR2 (germline): LGHNT, FRNRAP. V lost 6 bases, J lost 3 bases, and 12 bases lay in between. This CDR3 region has 13 residues. The CDR3 sequence: CASGWGHLYEQYF. The CDR3 DNA reads TGTGCTAGTGGGTGGGGACATCTCTACGAGCAGTACTTC.

J is TRBJ2-6 and V is TRBV5-6; D possibly corresponds to TRBD1 (5 bases). This CDR3 has 15 residues. Per germline, CDR1 SGHDT and CDR2 YYEEEE. V was clipped by 5 bases and J by 4 bases, with 13 bases between them. This CDR3 reads CASSRRGSGANVLTF. As DNA, the CDR3 is TGTGCCAGCAGTCGTAGGGGATCCGGGGCCAACGTCCTGACTTTC.

The chain has TRBV4-3 and TRBJ2-3; 14 bases are shared with TRBD2. The CDR3 contains 16 residues. J was trimmed by 5 bases and V by 2 bases; bases with no gene match: 3. From germline, CDR1 is LGHNA and CDR2 YSLEER. The CDR3 bases are TGCGCCAGCAGCCAAAACGGACTAGCGGGGGGAGATACGCAGTATTTT. It yields the protein CASSQNGLAGGDTQYF.

V usage is TRBV7-9 and J usage is TRBJ2-2; 9 nucleotides align to TRBD1. Germline CDR1 is SEHNR and CDR2 is FQNEAQ (reference sequence). The CDR3 sequence is 18 residues long. V dropped 2 bases and J dropped 3; count of bases not matched to a gene: 10. CDR3 sequence: CASSLLPWDRDHTGELFF. CDR3 DNA sequence: TGTGCCAGCAGCTTATTGCCCTGGGACAGGGATCACACCGGGGAGCTGTTTTTT. The whole variable domain, filled in from reference TRBV7-9 and TRBJ2-2, reads DTGVSQNPRHKITKRGQNVTFRCDPISEHNRLYWYRQTLGQGPEFLTYFQNEAQLEKSRLLSDRFSAERPKGSFSTLEIQRTEQGDSAMYLCASSLLPWDRDHTGELFFGEGSRLTVL.

The rearrangement uses TRBV18 and TRBJ1-1; D might be TRBD1 (6 bases). The CDR3 length is 15 residues. Trimming removed 1 base from V and 2 bases from J, with 11 bases in between. Germline V lookup: CDR1 KGHSH, CDR2 LQKENI. In nucleotides, the CDR3 is TGTGCCAGCTCACCACGAAACAGGGAAAACACTGAAGCTTTCTTT. It specifies CASSPRNRENTEAFF.